This passage covers 32 T cell receptor beta chains from one sample sequenced in a study of blood T cells in healthy people across ages. A second PCR of 7 to 11 cycles used a sample-barcoded 5' primer and a J-beta primer mix. TCRdb independently ran MiXCR on the 5' RACE reads; one entry per CDR3 protein. The sample lists 1,100,000 or so distinct CDR3 sequences; 45% were seen once. Sequencing was performed on blood. The receptor set was obtained from an older woman in good health.

The gene calls are TRBV5-1 and TRBJ2-6, with D unresolved. CDR3 length equals 17 residues. Germline V CDR1 and CDR2: SGHRS, YFSETQ. Deletions cut 4 bases from V and 0 bases from J, with 14 bases between. CDR3 bases: TGCGCCAGCAGCGCGTCAGGACCCTCCTCTGGGGCCAACGTCCTGACTTTC. Translation gives CASSASGPSSGANVLTF.

The chain couples TRBV7-9 to TRBJ1-4, with 7 bases lining up with TRBD1. Trimming cost V 5 bases and J 3 bases; bases outside gene matches: 6. This CDR3 comprises 15 residues. The germline V gene encodes CDR1 SEHNR and CDR2 FQNEAQ (reference sequence). DNA for the CDR3: TGTGCCAGCAGCGCCTGGACAGGACCTAATGAAAAACTGTTTTTT. Protein sequence: CASSAWTGPNEKLFF.

The chain links TRBV7-9 to TRBJ1-6, with 9 bases that match TRBD1. This CDR3 has 19 amino acids. Germline assignment: CDR1 SEHNR and CDR2 FQNEAQ (reference sequence). V shed 1 base and J 7 bases; nucleotides not matched to a gene: 14. The CDR3: CASSLDLTGTGNWNSPLHF. In DNA, the CDR3 is TGTGCCAGCAGCTTAGATCTGACCGGGACAGGGAATTGGAATTCACCCCTCCACTTT.

V is TRBV3-1 and J is TRBJ2-6; D is unclear. This CDR3 comprises 15 residues. Germline V gives CDR1 LGHDT, CDR2 YNNKEL (reference sequence). The V and J ends lost 3 bases and 2 bases respectively, with 8 bases between them. The CDR3 protein is CASSHTATGANVLTF. The DNA of the CDR3 is TGTGCCAGCAGCCATACCGCAACTGGGGCCAACGTCCTGACTTTC.

To note about this clonotype: A junction boundary mismatches the germline segment, possibly from a read error. The chain is built from TRBV7-9 and TRBJ1-2; D gene uncertain. The CDR3 contains 13 residues. Germline V CDR1 and CDR2: SEHNR, FQNEAQ (reference sequence). CDR3 DNA: TGCGCCAGCAGCTTAGTAGAGGGTAACGGCTACACCTTC. It specifies CASSLVEGNGYTF.

V gene TRBV2 combines with J gene TRBJ2-4; D is unclear. Judging by the DNA end, TRBJ2-5 fits better; the J call may be wrong. Germline CDR1 is SNHLY and CDR2 is FYNNEI. The CDR3 sequence is 16 residues long. In DNA form, the CDR3 reads TGTGCCAGCAGTCTCCTCTCCGTCTATAACGGAGAGACCCAGTACTTC. This codes for CASSLLSVYNGETQYF.

The chain couples TRBV9 to TRBJ2-5; the D gene is possibly TRBD2 (6 bases). The CDR3 is 16 residues long. The ends were cut back, 0 bases at V and 1 base at J, with 13 bases in the middle. Germline CDR1 is SGDLS and CDR2 is YYNGEE. The CDR3 spells CASSVGPGVVQETQYF. The DNA for the CDR3 is TGTGCCAGCAGCGTAGGGCCGGGGGTGGTCCAAGAGACCCAGTACTTC.

This chain joins TRBV4-2 and TRBJ2-7, with a possible D match to TRBD2 (5 bases). Trimming took 4 bases from V and 7 from J, leaving 17 bases between them. This CDR3 comprises 14 residues. Germline CDR1 and CDR2: LGHNA and YNFKEQ. The CDR3: CASSPSSTYNEQYF. The DNA for the CDR3 is TGTGCCAGCAGCCCCTCTAGCACCTACAATGAGCAGTACTTC.

The chain recombines TRBV6-5 with TRBJ2-1; 13 bases are shared with TRBD2. This CDR3 has 16 residues. CDR1 is MNHEY, CDR2 SVGAGI, per germline. V lost 2 bases, J lost 6 bases, and 4 bases stayed unmatched. Written as DNA, the CDR3 is TGTGCCAGCAGTTACAACGGACTAGCGGGGGTCAATGAGCAGTTCTTC. Protein sequence: CASSYNGLAGVNEQFF.

This chain uses TRBV20-1 with TRBJ2-3; 7 bases agree with TRBD2. V lost 3 bases and J lost 4; bases outside the gene matches: 7. The CDR3 length is 14 residues. Germline V gives CDR1 DFQATT, CDR2 SNEGSKA (reference sequence). The CDR3 DNA follows: TGCAGTGCTAGCCGCGGGGGATCCTCAGATACGCAGTATTTT. Its translation is CSASRGGSSDTQYF.

The chain recombines TRBV4-2 with TRBJ2-7, with 7 bases identical to TRBD1. Germline values: CDR1 LGHNA, CDR2 YNFKEQ. Trimming removed 0 bases from V and 4 bases from J; junction bases left unmatched: 9. This CDR3 comprises 16 residues. CDR3 coding DNA: TGTGCCAGCAGCCAAGATCCCGGGACAGCCATTTACGAGCAGTACTTC. Its translation is CASSQDPGTAIYEQYF.

The chain joins TRBV12-3 or TRBV12-4 to TRBJ2-5; the D is unclear. Trimming shortened V by 5 bases and J by 2 bases, and 15 bases separated the two germline ends. This CDR3 comprises 15 residues. CDR3 DNA sequence: TGTGCCAGCAGTCGTTTTCAAGGGCTACAAGAGACCCAGTACTTC. Protein product: CASSRFQGLQETQYF.

This clonotype was seen more than once but under ten times. The gene calls are TRBV20-1 and TRBJ2-7, with 9 bases identical to TRBD1. The germline V gene has CDR1 DFQATT and CDR2 SNEGSKA (reference sequence). The CDR3 loop spans 14 amino acids. The trim removed 2 bases at V and 4 bases at J, leaving 6 bases unmatched. The CDR3: CSARSDRGVYEQYF. Here the CDR3 DNA reads TGCAGTGCTAGATCGGACAGGGGAGTATACGAGCAGTACTTC.

On this clonotype itself: A single base separates this from a much larger clone, so it may be a read error. V usage is TRBV27 and J usage is TRBJ2-6, with D hard to call. The V gene's germline CDR1 is MNHEY and CDR2 SMNVEV (reference sequence). The CDR3 length is 16 residues. V lost 8 bases and J 0 bases, leaving 14 bases between the germline ends. The CDR3 loop is CASATLTTSGANVLTF. The CDR3 DNA follows: TGTGCCAGCGCAACCCTAACAACCTCTGGGGCCAACGTCCTGACTTTC.

The chain joins TRBV20-1 to TRBJ2-1; the D gene is possibly TRBD2 (6 bases). CDR1 is DFQATT and CDR2 is SNEGSKA in the germline V gene (reference sequence). Trimming cost V 2 bases and J 10 bases, with 21 bases left between them. This CDR3 is 15 amino acids long. CDR3 loop: CSARTLGRESREQFF. DNA for the CDR3: TGCAGTGCTAGAACCCTGGGGCGGGAATCGAGAGAGCAGTTCTTC.

The genes are TRBV6-1 and TRBJ2-1; 14 bases agree with TRBD2. There are 19 residues in the CDR3. V trimming: 5 bases; J trimming: 4 bases; junction bases outside the gene matches: 13. Germline V gene sequence: CDR1 MNHNS, CDR2 SASEGT. In DNA, the CDR3 is TGTGCCAGCAGTCCCCGACTAGCGGGAGGGCCAGTTTATTACAATGAGCAGTTCTTC. Its translation: CASSPRLAGGPVYYNEQFF.

This clonotype has only a few counts. The chain recombines TRBV7-6 with TRBJ2-4; D not resolved. The J call is uncertain, as TRBJ2-5 better fits the DNA end. Germline CDR1 and CDR2: SGHVS and FNYEAQ. This CDR3 region has 15 residues. Here the CDR3 reads CASSLTRSPEKTQYF. The CDR3 nucleotides are TGTGCCAGCAGCCTTACGAGGAGCCCCGAGAAGACCCAGTACTTC.

The rearrangement uses TRBV28 and TRBJ2-7; a possible D gene is TRBD2 (6 bases). The CDR3 is made up of 13 amino acids. In germline, CDR1 is MDHEN, CDR2 SYDVKM. The V gene lost 7 bases and the J gene lost 4 bases, with 14 bases spanning the gap. The CDR3: CASTSRRGYEQYF. CDR3 coding DNA: TGTGCCAGCACCTCCCGGCGGGGTTACGAGCAGTACTTC.

The rearrangement joins TRBV6-5 to TRBJ2-2; D gene ambiguous. CDR3 length: 13 residues. Trimming cost V 4 bases and J 6 bases, with 9 bases left between them. Germline V gives CDR1 MNHEY, CDR2 SVGAGI. For the CDR3, the DNA is TGTGCCAGCAGTTCCGGTCTTCCCGGGGAGCTGTTTTTT. It codes for CASSSGLPGELFF.

The chain carries TRBV7-2 and TRBJ2-1, with 8 bases lining up with TRBD2. Trimming at V came to 7 bases and at J to 2 bases, leaving 10 bases not matched to a gene. CDR1 is SGHTA, CDR2 FQGNSA, per germline. This CDR3 spans 16 amino acids. The CDR3 nucleotides read TGTGCCAGCATCCCCGAGACAGCGGGAGCCTACAATGAGCAGTTCTTC. Translated, it gives CASIPETAGAYNEQFF.

V and J are TRBV27 and TRBJ2-2; TRBD2 might be the D (5 bases). The CDR3 loop spans 13 amino acids. From germline, CDR1 is MNHEY and CDR2 SMNVEV (reference sequence). Between the trimmed V and J ends, which lost 3 bases and 8 bases, there was a span of 10 bases. The CDR3 here is CASSFRLNGELFF. The CDR3 coding sequence is TGTGCCAGCAGTTTTAGACTAAATGGGGAGCTGTTTTTT.

The gene calls are TRBV4-2 and TRBJ2-5; D may be TRBD1 (6 bases). V lost 3 bases to trimming and J lost 0 bases, with 14 bases between them. The CDR3 is made up of 16 amino acids. CDR1 LGHNA and CDR2 YNFKEQ come from the germline V gene. This chain's CDR3 is CASSHETGTNQETQYF. The CDR3 coding sequence is TGTGCCAGCAGCCATGAAACCGGGACAAACCAAGAGACCCAGTACTTC.

This chain connects TRBV2 to TRBJ2-2; D gene uncertain. This CDR3 contains 13 residues. CDR1 and CDR2 (germline): SNHLY, FYNNEI. V was clipped by 6 bases and J by 4 bases, with 9 bases between them. The CDR3 sequence is CASRDRLTGELFF. CDR3 DNA: TGTGCCAGCAGGGACCGCCTCACCGGGGAGCTGTTTTTT.

The V call is TRBV7-9, the J call TRBJ2-7; possible D gene TRBD2, 6 bases. The CDR3 is made up of 14 amino acids. The germline V and J ends were trimmed by 5 bases and 0 bases, with 11 bases remaining between them. In germline, CDR1 is SEHNR, CDR2 FQNEAQ (reference sequence). The CDR3: CASSTGLSSYEQYF. Here the CDR3 DNA reads TGTGCCAGCAGCACGGGACTTTCCTCCTACGAGCAGTACTTC.

This sequence joins TRBV6-2 or TRBV6-3 and TRBJ2-3, with 13 bases that match TRBD2. The CDR3 runs 18 residues. Trimming cost V 5 bases and J 4 bases; bases outside gene matches: 12. Germline V lookup: CDR1 MNHEY, CDR2 SVGEGT. In nucleotides, the CDR3 is TGTGCCAGCAGTCACGGGAGGCCGGGACTAGCGGGATCAGATACGCAGTATTTT. The encoded protein is CASSHGRPGLAGSDTQYF.

This clonotype showed up just a few times. The rearrangement links TRBV6-5 to TRBJ2-5, with 7 bases aligning to TRBD2. Germline assignment: CDR1 MNHEY and CDR2 SVGAGI. Trimming cost V 6 bases and J 4 bases; bases outside gene matches: 14. The CDR3 has 16 residues. The CDR3 reads CASSRIQRDEPETQYF. CDR3 in DNA: TGTGCCAGCAGCCGAATACAGCGGGACGAGCCAGAGACCCAGTACTTC.

This rearrangement joins TRBV20-1 to TRBJ2-3; D is possibly TRBD1 (6 bases). Trimming took 5 bases from V and 0 from J, leaving 15 bases between them. The length of the CDR3 is 15 residues. Germline V lookup: CDR1 DFQATT, CDR2 SNEGSKA (reference sequence). The CDR3 region is CSAGPWGRSTDTQYF. Written as DNA, the CDR3 is TGCAGTGCTGGCCCCTGGGGGCGAAGCACAGATACGCAGTATTTT.

The genes are TRBV5-4 and TRBJ1-1; the D is unclear. From germline, CDR1 is SGHNT and CDR2 YYREEE (reference sequence). V lost 1 base and J lost 8, with 15 bases in between. CDR3 size: 14 residues. This CDR3 reads CASSLNFQDREAFF. CDR3 coding DNA: TGTGCCAGCAGCTTGAATTTCCAGGATCGAGAAGCTTTCTTT. Variable domain in full (rest from reference TRBV5-4 and TRBJ1-1): ETGVTQSPTHLIKTRGQQVTLRCSSQSGHNTVSWYQQALGQGPQFIFQYYREEENGRGNFPPRFSGLQFPNYSSELNVNALELDDSALYLCASSLNFQDREAFFGQGTRLTVV.

This clonotype was picked up a small number of times. The chain recombines TRBV10-2 with TRBJ2-1; D may correspond to TRBD1 or TRBD2 (5 bases each). V was cut by 7 bases and J by 15 bases, with 19 bases left in between. CDR3 length: 12 residues. CDR1 is WSHSY, CDR2 SAAADI, per germline. The CDR3 loop is CASTGWGIGLFF. DNA for the CDR3: TGCGCCAGCACCGGGTGGGGGATCGGGCTGTTCTTC.

The V and J genes are TRBV4-1 and TRBJ2-3, with no clear D. The length of the CDR3 is 16 residues. V was shortened by 3 bases and J by 1 base, with 14 bases between the two germline ends. Germline V gives CDR1 MGHRA, CDR2 YSYEKL. The CDR3, as DNA: TGCGCCAGCAGCCACCTTACCCCAATCGGCACAGATACGCAGTATTTT. Its protein product is CASSHLTPIGTDTQYF.

This clonotype was detected a few times. The chain couples TRBV7-9 to TRBJ2-3, with D possibly TRBD2 on 5 matching bases. The germline gives CDR1 SEHNR, CDR2 FQNEAQ (reference sequence). Trimming took off 1 base at V and 2 bases at J, with 10 bases between the two ends. CDR3 length equals 15 residues. DNA of the CDR3: TGTGCCAGCAGCTTAGTATCAGACTACACAGATACGCAGTATTTT. Translating gives CASSLVSDYTDTQYF.

The chain employs TRBV5-1 and TRBJ2-3; D may be TRBD2 (7 bases). Deletions cut 5 bases from V and 4 bases from J, with 17 bases between. In germline, CDR1 is SGHRS, CDR2 YFSETQ. The CDR3 is 15 residues long. Here the CDR3 DNA reads TGCGCCAGCAGTCCGGAGGGGGGGGACCCAGATACGCAGTATTTT. Translating gives CASSPEGGDPDTQYF.